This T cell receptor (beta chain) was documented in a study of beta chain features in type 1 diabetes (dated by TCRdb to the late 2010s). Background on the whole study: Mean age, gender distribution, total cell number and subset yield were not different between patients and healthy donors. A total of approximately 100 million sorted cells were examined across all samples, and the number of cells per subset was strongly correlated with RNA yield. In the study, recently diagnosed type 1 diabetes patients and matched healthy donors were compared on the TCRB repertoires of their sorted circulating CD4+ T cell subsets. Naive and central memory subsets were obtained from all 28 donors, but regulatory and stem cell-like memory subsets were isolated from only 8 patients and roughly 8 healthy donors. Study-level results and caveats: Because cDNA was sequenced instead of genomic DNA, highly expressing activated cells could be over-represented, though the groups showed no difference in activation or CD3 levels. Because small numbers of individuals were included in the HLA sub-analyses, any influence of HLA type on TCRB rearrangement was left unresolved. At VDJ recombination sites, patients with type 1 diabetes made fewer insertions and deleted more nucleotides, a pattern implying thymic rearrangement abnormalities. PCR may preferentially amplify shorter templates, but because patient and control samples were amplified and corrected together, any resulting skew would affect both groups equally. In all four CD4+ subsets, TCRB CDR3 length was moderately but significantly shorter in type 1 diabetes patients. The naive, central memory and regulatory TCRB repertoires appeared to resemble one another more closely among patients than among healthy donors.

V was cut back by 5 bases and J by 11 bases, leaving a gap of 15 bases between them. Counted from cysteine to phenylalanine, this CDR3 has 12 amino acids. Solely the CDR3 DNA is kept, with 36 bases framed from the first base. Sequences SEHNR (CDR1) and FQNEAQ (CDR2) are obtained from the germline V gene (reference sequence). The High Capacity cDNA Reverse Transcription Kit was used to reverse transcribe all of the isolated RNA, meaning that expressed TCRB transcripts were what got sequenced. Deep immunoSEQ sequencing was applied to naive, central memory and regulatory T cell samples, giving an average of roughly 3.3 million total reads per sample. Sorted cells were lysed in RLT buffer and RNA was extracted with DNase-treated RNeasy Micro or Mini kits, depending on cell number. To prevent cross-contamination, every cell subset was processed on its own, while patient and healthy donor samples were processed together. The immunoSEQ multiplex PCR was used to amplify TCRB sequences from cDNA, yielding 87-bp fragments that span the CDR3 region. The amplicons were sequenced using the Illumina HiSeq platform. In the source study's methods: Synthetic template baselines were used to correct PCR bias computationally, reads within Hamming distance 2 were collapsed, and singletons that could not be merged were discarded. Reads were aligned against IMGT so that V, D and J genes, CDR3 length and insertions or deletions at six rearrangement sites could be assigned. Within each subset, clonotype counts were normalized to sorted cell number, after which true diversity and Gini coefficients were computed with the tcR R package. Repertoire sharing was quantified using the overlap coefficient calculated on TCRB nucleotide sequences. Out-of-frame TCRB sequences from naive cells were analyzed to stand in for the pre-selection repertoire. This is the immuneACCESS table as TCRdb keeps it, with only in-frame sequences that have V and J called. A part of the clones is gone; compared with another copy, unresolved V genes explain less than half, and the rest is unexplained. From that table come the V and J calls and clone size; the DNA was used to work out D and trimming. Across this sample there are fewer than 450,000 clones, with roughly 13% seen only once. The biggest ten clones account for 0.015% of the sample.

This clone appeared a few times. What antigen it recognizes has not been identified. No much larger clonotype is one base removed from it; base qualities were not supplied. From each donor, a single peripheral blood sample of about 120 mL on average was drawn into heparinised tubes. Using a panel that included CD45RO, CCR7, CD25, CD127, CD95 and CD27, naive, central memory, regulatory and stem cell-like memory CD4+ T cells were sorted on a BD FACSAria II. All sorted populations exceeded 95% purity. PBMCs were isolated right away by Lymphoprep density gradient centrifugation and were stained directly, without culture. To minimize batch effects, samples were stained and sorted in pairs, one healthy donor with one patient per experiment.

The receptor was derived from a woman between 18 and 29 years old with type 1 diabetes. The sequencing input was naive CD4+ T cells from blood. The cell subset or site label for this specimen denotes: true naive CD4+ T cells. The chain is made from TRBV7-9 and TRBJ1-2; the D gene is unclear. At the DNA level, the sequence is TGTGCCAGCAGCACCCCGGAGAGAGGTTACACCTTC. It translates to CASSTPERGYTF.